This T cell receptor (beta chain) is from a study of beta chain features in type 1 diabetes. General study results and limits: Type 1 diabetes patients had VDJ junctions that carried fewer insertions and more deletions. Since sequencing was performed on cDNA, cells with high TCR expression could be over-represented. It was not settled here whether HLA type affects TCRB rearrangement.

V was shortened by 6 bases and J by 1 base, with 20 bases between the two germline ends. The germline V gene has CDR1 LNHDA and CDR2 SQIVND (reference sequence). The CDR3 consists of 17 residues. The isolated RNA, all of it, was reverse transcribed, so expressed TCRB transcripts were what got sequenced. About 3.57 million reads, on average, came from each naive, central memory and regulatory T cell sample. Some clones are missing from TCRdb's copy, which holds only in-frame ones; the method was immunoSEQ multiplex PCR. This repertoire shows hundreds of thousands of clones, around an eighth found once; its top ten account for roughly 0.024%. Note on this clone: No antigen is known for it.

This chain connects TRBV19 to TRBJ2-3; maybe TRBD2 (6 bases). Source material: naive CD4+ T cells from blood. The TCR originated in a woman aged 40 to 50 in good health. The CDR3 loop reads CASSPYSTRGGTDTQYF. The CDR3, as DNA: TGTGCCAGTAGCCCCTATTCGACTAGAGGGGGCACAGATACGCAGTATTTT.